These 30 T cell receptor beta chains share one sample of origin, sequenced in a study of shared clonotypes between healthy human individuals. Positively selected for CCR7, the CD45RO-negative cells used as naive CD8 cells excluded terminally differentiated effector memory CD45RA+ cells. Data came from immunoSEQ multiplex PCR; TCRdb stores just in-frame clones and leaves some out. The sample has about 2 million clones; approximately 94% are singletons. The sequenced material came from naive CD8+ T cells sorted from blood. All receptors derive from a man between 18 and 29 years old in good health.

Points on this clone: At the DNA level, this CDR3 is encoded by other sequences in the same sample as well. V gene TRBV5-1 combines with J gene TRBJ2-7; 7 bases map to TRBD1. CDR1 is SGHRS, CDR2 YFSETQ, per germline. Germline trimming cut 3 bases from V and 3 bases from J; bases unmatched to any gene: 6. This CDR3 contains 14 residues. The CDR3 DNA reads TGCGCCAGCAGCTCGCCCGGGACAGACTACGAGCAGTACTTC. This translates into CASSSPGTDYEQYF.

The chain links TRBV2 to TRBJ2-5; 7 nucleotides agree with TRBD1. CDR1 SNHLY and CDR2 FYNNEI come from the germline V gene. The CDR3 has 14 residues. Unmatched junction bases numbered 2, after V lost 3 bases and J lost 1 base. The DNA for the CDR3 is TGTGCCAGCAGTGAGGGACAGAGCCAAGAGACCCAGTACTTC. Protein sequence: CASSEGQSQETQYF.

This clone was found once. Written as DNA, the CDR3 is TGTGCCAGCAGCGTAATATTGGGCGATGAGCAGTTCTTC. It translates to CASSVILGDEQFF. V gene TRBV9 combines with J gene TRBJ2-1; D is uncertain. Germline CDR1 is SGDLS and CDR2 is YYNGEE. Trimming removed 1 base from V and 8 bases from J, with 10 bases in between. The CDR3 runs to 13 residues.

As concerns this clone: The sample has other DNA sequences that encode this CDR3 too. The V gene is TRBV27, the J gene TRBJ2-2, with no clear D. The germline V and J ends were trimmed by 3 bases and 0 bases, with 2 bases remaining between them. Germline lookup yields CDR1 MNHEY and CDR2 SMNVEV (reference sequence). This CDR3 spans 13 amino acids. The CDR3 loop reads CASSFTNTGELFF. Written as DNA, the CDR3 is TGTGCCAGCAGTTTCACGAACACCGGGGAGCTGTTTTTT.

The rearrangement links TRBV27 to TRBJ1-6; the match to TRBD1 covers 9 bases. The CDR3 sequence is 15 residues long. Germline-derived CDR1 and CDR2 are MNHEY and SMNVEV (reference sequence). Trimming removed 10 bases from V and 4 bases from J; junction bases left unmatched: 8. The DNA for the CDR3 is TGTGCCACCAAACAGGGGGCTCTTTATAATTCACCCCTCCACTTT. It encodes CATKQGALYNSPLHF.

CDR3 loop: CASSQDPSTGFRYEQYF. The CDR3 DNA sequence: TGCGCCAGCAGCCAAGATCCTTCAACCGGGTTCAGGTACGAGCAGTACTTC. The J gene is TRBJ2-7, the V gene TRBV4-1; D is unresolved. With 0 bases removed from V and 4 bases from J, the gap between germline ends came to 19 bases. CDR3 length: 17 amino acids. In germline, CDR1 is MGHRA, CDR2 YSYEKL.

The chain links TRBV15 to TRBJ2-3; TRBD1 aligns across 9 bases. J gave up 2 bases and V 7 bases, and 10 bases lay outside the gene matches. Germline CDR1 LNHNV, CDR2 YYDKDF (reference sequence). This CDR3 is 16 amino acids long. Here the CDR3 reads CATISDRGSPTDTQYF. The CDR3 DNA is TGTGCCACCATTTCCGACAGGGGGAGTCCCACAGATACGCAGTATTTT.

V gene TRBV7-8 combines with J gene TRBJ2-7, with no clear D. Looked up from germline, CDR1 is SGHVS and CDR2 is FQNEAQ. The CDR3 contains 14 residues. The germline V and J ends were trimmed by 6 bases and 4 bases, with 16 bases remaining between them. CDR3 sequence reads: CASSQLVSLYEQYF. The CDR3 nucleotides read TGTGCCAGCAGTCAACTTGTGAGCCTGTACGAGCAGTACTTC. Using reference TRBV7-8 and TRBJ2-7 for the parts outside the CDR3, the full variable domain is GAGVSQSPRYKVAKRGQDVALRCDPISGHVSLFWYQQALGQGPEFLTYFQNEAQLDKSGLPSDRFFAERPEGSVSTLKIQRTQQEDSAVYLCASSQLVSLYEQYFGPGTRLTVT.

Remarks on this clone: Distinct nucleotide sequences in the sample also encode this CDR3. The J gene is TRBJ2-7, the V gene TRBV13; D call uncertain. Germline-derived CDR1 and CDR2 are PRHDT and FYEKMQ (reference sequence). The V gene lost 2 bases and the J gene lost 1 base, with 6 bases spanning the gap. There are 13 residues in the CDR3. The CDR3 is CASSLPDSYEQYF. CDR3 in DNA: TGTGCCAGCAGCTTACCTGATTCCTACGAGCAGTACTTC. Together with reference TRBV13 and TRBJ2-7, the CDR3 gives the full variable domain: AAGVIQSPRHLIKEKRETATLKCYPIPRHDTVYWYQQGPGQDPQFLISFYEKMQSDKGSIPDRFSAQQFSDYHSELNMSSLELGDSALYFCASSLPDSYEQYFGPGTRLTVT.

The chain joins TRBV5-6 to TRBJ2-3; 9 bases agree with TRBD1. Per germline, CDR1 SGHDT and CDR2 YYEEEE. V gave up 3 bases and J gave up 6 bases; unmatched junction bases: 5. This CDR3 comprises 14 residues. Written as DNA, the CDR3 is TGTGCCAGCAGCTCGGGACAGGGAAGGGATACGCAGTATTTT. Protein sequence: CASSSGQGRDTQYF.

This clone was seen a single time. The chain recombines TRBV10-2 with TRBJ1-1; a possible D gene is TRBD1 (5 bases). The CDR3 runs to 10 residues. Trimming took off 9 bases at V and 8 bases at J, with 10 bases between the two ends. The germline CDR1 and CDR2 sequences are WSHSY and SAAADI. This chain's CDR3 is CASQGREAFF. CDR3 nucleotides: TGCGCCAGTCAGGGCCGCGAAGCTTTCTTT.

A word on this clone: Other DNA sequences from this sample encode an identical CDR3 as well. The rearrangement joins TRBV27 to TRBJ1-1; a possible D gene is TRBD1 (6 bases). CDR1 and CDR2 (germline): MNHEY, SMNVEV (reference sequence). The CDR3 length is 14 residues. V was shortened by 2 bases and J by 3 bases, with 10 bases between the two germline ends. CDR3 residues: CASSLRGGDTEAFF. In DNA, the CDR3 is TGTGCCAGCAGTTTAAGGGGGGGTGACACTGAAGCTTTCTTT.

The rearrangement uses TRBV10-1 and TRBJ2-7; 10 nucleotides align to TRBD1. Germline V gives CDR1 WNHNN, CDR2 SYGVQD (reference sequence). This CDR3 is built from 15 residues. Trimming at V came to 0 bases and at J to 5 bases, leaving 4 bases not matched to a gene. This CDR3 reads CASSESGTGVNEQYF. The CDR3 coding sequence is TGCGCCAGCAGTGAGTCGGGGACAGGGGTCAACGAGCAGTACTTC.

The gene calls are TRBV15 and TRBJ2-5; no clear D. This CDR3 spans 15 amino acids. Trimming took off 3 bases at V and 5 bases at J, with 16 bases between the two ends. Germline loops: CDR1 LNHNV, CDR2 YYDKDF (reference sequence). In nucleotides, the CDR3 is TGTGCCACCAGCAGGGAAGACCTGAGGCAGGAGACCCAGTACTTC. Residues: CATSREDLRQETQYF.

Notes on this clone: Other nucleotide sequences in the sample specify the same CDR3. This rearrangement joins TRBV27 to TRBJ2-7; D gene ambiguous. This CDR3 spans 13 amino acids. CDR1 is MNHEY, CDR2 SMNVEV, per germline (reference sequence). V lost 3 bases and J 0 bases, leaving 6 bases between the germline ends. CDR3 sequence: CASSFSISYEQYF. The CDR3 nucleotides are TGTGCCAGCAGTTTTAGTATCTCCTACGAGCAGTACTTC.

The J gene is TRBJ2-2, the V gene TRBV7-9; D perhaps matches TRBD2 (5 bases). CDR3 length: 15 residues. CDR1 and CDR2 (germline): SEHNR, FQNEAQ (reference sequence). Trimming took off 4 bases at V and 13 bases at J, with 22 bases between the two ends. The CDR3 is CASSSFQKEGLGLFF. The CDR3 nucleotides read TGTGCCAGCAGCTCGTTTCAGAAAGAGGGCCTCGGGCTGTTTTTT. The whole variable domain, remainder taken from reference TRBV7-9 and TRBJ2-2, is DTGVSQNPRHKITKRGQNVTFRCDPISEHNRLYWYRQTLGQGPEFLTYFQNEAQLEKSRLLSDRFSAERPKGSFSTLEIQRTEQGDSAMYLCASSSFQKEGLGLFFGEGSRLTVL.

CDR3 in DNA: TGTGTCAAGATCCCAGGGGACGCGCCTCGGGGAGCTTTCTTT. Protein product: CVKIPGDAPRGAFF. V and J are TRBV9 and TRBJ1-1; weak D call: TRBD1 (6 bases). Germline CDR1 SGDLS, CDR2 YYNGEE. The CDR3 covers 14 residues.

In its sample, this clone was seen once. V gene TRBV4-3 combines with J gene TRBJ1-4; D might be TRBD1 (6 bases). V dropped 5 bases and J dropped 4 bases, with 14 bases sitting between them. The CDR3 has 15 residues. Germline V gene lookup returns CDR1 LGHNA and CDR2 YSLEER. CDR3 sequence reads: CASSLQQGLNEKLFF. The CDR3 bases are TGCGCCAGCAGCTTACAACAGGGCCTTAATGAAAAACTGTTTTTT.

The V call is TRBV5-4, the J call TRBJ1-6; the D gene is possibly TRBD1 (5 bases). Germline V gives CDR1 SGHNT, CDR2 YYREEE (reference sequence). The CDR3 is 18 residues long. Trimming cost V 5 bases and J 0 bases, with 18 bases left between them. This CDR3 is CASSSSRGKLSYNSPLHF. CDR3 nucleotide sequence: TGTGCCAGCAGTTCGTCGCGGGGGAAGCTCTCCTATAATTCACCCCTCCACTTT.

The chain joins TRBV4-1 to TRBJ2-3; D is perhaps TRBD2 (6 bases). Germline V gene data show CDR1 as MGHRA and CDR2 as YSYEKL. CDR3 size: 13 residues. With 1 base removed from V and 6 bases from J, the gap between germline ends came to 8 bases. CDR3 in DNA: TGCGCCAGCAGCCAAGGGGACTGGGATACGCAGTATTTT. Protein: CASSQGDWDTQYF.

The J gene is TRBJ1-6, the V gene TRBV28; 10 positions match TRBD1. V dropped 5 bases and J dropped 5; count of bases not matched to a gene: 6. Germline V gene sequence: CDR1 MDHEN, CDR2 SYDVKM. This CDR3 is built from 16 residues. CDR3 in DNA: TGTGCCAGCAGTCCCCGACAGGGGGCCGATAATTCACCCCTCCACTTT. Translated, it gives CASSPRQGADNSPLHF.

V gene TRBV2 combines with J gene TRBJ1-1, with 7 positions matching TRBD1. The CDR3 is made up of 16 amino acids. CDR1 and CDR2 (germline): SNHLY, FYNNEI. The V segment lost 4 bases and the J segment 0 bases; nucleotides outside the gene matches: 8. CDR3 amino acids: CASSATGTAMNTEAFF. The CDR3, as DNA: TGTGCCAGCAGTGCTACCGGGACAGCCATGAACACTGAAGCTTTCTTT.

This clone was recorded only once. The rearrangement joins TRBV30 to TRBJ2-7; TRBD1 matches 8 bases. From germline, CDR1 is GTSNPN and CDR2 SVGIG (reference sequence). The junction had 9 bases not matched to a gene; V was cut back by 3 bases and J by 2 bases. This CDR3 is built from 15 residues. CDR3 sequence: CAWRRTGSPTYEQYF. Here the CDR3 DNA reads TGTGCCTGGAGGAGGACAGGGAGCCCTACCTACGAGCAGTACTTC.

The V call is TRBV19, the J call TRBJ2-5; D is perhaps TRBD1 (6 bases). The CDR3 runs 13 residues. In germline, CDR1 is LNHDA, CDR2 SQIVND (reference sequence). Trimming left V 3 bases short and J 5 bases short, with 10 bases between. The CDR3 sequence: CASSIQGRETQYF. As DNA, the CDR3 is TGTGCCAGTAGTATTCAGGGGCGGGAGACCCAGTACTTC. The whole variable domain, filled in from reference TRBV19 and TRBJ2-5, reads DGGITQSPKYLFRKEGQNVTLSCEQNLNHDAMYWYRQDPGQGLRLIYYSQIVNDFQKGDIAEGYSVSREKKESFPLTVTSAQKNPTAFYLCASSIQGRETQYFGPGTRLLVL.

The table lists this clone with a count of one. The chain combines TRBV7-2 with TRBJ2-7; no definite D call. V gave up 8 bases and J gave up 5 bases, with 19 bases separating them. CDR3 length: 14 residues. CDR1 SGHTA and CDR2 FQGNSA come from the germline V gene. CDR3 coding DNA: TGTGCCAGCGCCCAGGCCGGTAAGGTCAACGAGCAGTACTTC. Its translation is CASAQAGKVNEQYF. Combining the CDR3 with reference TRBV7-2 and TRBJ2-7 gives the whole variable domain GAGVSQSPSNKVTEKGKDVELRCDPISGHTALYWYRQSLGQGLEFLIYFQGNSAPDKSGLPSDRFSAERTGGSVSTLTIQRTQQEDSAVYLCASAQAGKVNEQYFGPGTRLTVT.

The chain recombines TRBV27 with TRBJ2-1; D might be TRBD2 (6 bases). This CDR3 spans 16 amino acids. Deletions cut 4 bases from V and 7 bases from J, with 20 bases between. Germline CDR1 MNHEY, CDR2 SMNVEV (reference sequence). The CDR3 region is CASSSLDLPGVNEQFF. The CDR3 bases are TGTGCCAGCAGTTCGCTTGACTTACCGGGGGTGAATGAGCAGTTCTTC.

V gene TRBV7-9 combines with J gene TRBJ1-1; 9 bases are shared with TRBD1. The CDR3 spans 16 residues. With 5 bases clipped from V and 1 base from J, the junction kept 8 bases outside the gene matches. Germline CDR1 reads SEHNR; CDR2 reads FQNEAQ (reference sequence). The chain's CDR3 is CASSGTGGLGNTEAFF. The DNA for the CDR3 is TGTGCCAGCAGCGGTACAGGGGGCTTGGGGAACACTGAAGCTTTCTTT.

The chain recombines TRBV29-1 with TRBJ2-2, with TRBD2 identical over 8 bases. Per germline, CDR1 SQVTM and CDR2 ANQGSEA. V shed 6 bases, J shed 7 bases, and the junction held 4 bases outside the gene matches. This CDR3 region has 12 residues. In DNA form, the CDR3 reads TGCAGCGTGGACGGGACTAGCGGGGAGCTGTTTTTT. This sequence encodes CSVDGTSGELFF.

J is TRBJ1-1 and V is TRBV5-1, with D possibly being TRBD1 (5 bases). Per the germline V gene, CDR1 is SGHRS and CDR2 is YFSETQ. Trimming pared 3 bases from V and 6 bases from J, leaving 9 bases between. The CDR3 totals 12 residues. CDR3 sequence: CASSSEGAEAFF. Here the CDR3 DNA reads TGCGCCAGCAGCTCGGAAGGGGCTGAAGCTTTCTTT.

The genes are TRBV7-8 and TRBJ2-5; 10 bases line up with TRBD2. Germline V gene lookup returns CDR1 SGHVS and CDR2 FQNEAQ. The CDR3 has 17 residues. Trimming removed 1 base from V and 4 bases from J; junction bases left unmatched: 9. In DNA, the CDR3 is TGTGCCAGCAGCTTAGGGGATCTAGCGGGAGAGGGAGAGACCCAGTACTTC. Protein sequence: CASSLGDLAGEGETQYF.